These 21 T cell receptor beta chains originate from one sample sequenced in a study of T cell clonotyping in hematopoietic cell transplantation. The assay was immunoSEQ multiplex PCR, and TCRdb's table has in-frame clones only and misses some. Among roughly 9,300 clones, less than 60% were seen once, and the ten largest hold 10% to 15%. Specimen: peripheral blood mononuclear cells, collected 100 days after allogeneic stem cell transplant. The receptors originated from a female patient in her fifties who had an allogeneic stem cell transplant from an unrelated donor, so the T cells may come from the graft donor. Some clones in this sample may be carry-over from other donors' samples.

The chain couples TRBV7-6 to TRBJ2-7; D ambiguous. The CDR3 is 15 amino acids. Germline V gene data show CDR1 as SGHVS and CDR2 as FNYEAQ. V lost 0 bases and J 0 bases, leaving 9 bases between the germline ends. The CDR3 DNA reads as TGTGCCAGCAGCTTAGCGGTGACGGGCTCCTACGAGCAGTACTTC. Its protein product is CASSLAVTGSYEQYF.

This clone is termed medium-sized. The chain carries TRBV7-2 and TRBJ1-6, with D perhaps matching TRBD1 (6 bases). The ends were cut back, 0 bases at V and 6 bases at J, with 15 bases in the middle. This CDR3 comprises 17 residues. Germline values: CDR1 SGHTA, CDR2 FQGNSA. The CDR3 DNA reads as TGTGCCAGCAGCTTAGCGGAGGGGGGTCTGGGTAATTCACCCCTCCACTTT. It translates to CASSLAEGGLGNSPLHF.

This clone is medium-sized within its sample. This chain joins TRBV19 and TRBJ1-5, with TRBD1 as a possible D gene (5 bases). The CDR3 is 14 residues long. CDR1 LNHDA and CDR2 SQIVND come from the germline V gene (reference sequence). V lost 5 bases to trimming and J lost 4 bases, with 12 bases between them. The CDR3 here is CASSAPGPNQPQHF. CDR3 DNA sequence: TGTGCCAGTAGTGCCCCGGGACCTAATCAGCCCCAGCATTTT.

This clone was seen just once. J is TRBJ1-5 and V is TRBV6-5, with unresolved D. Germline assignment: CDR1 MNHEY and CDR2 SVGAGI. With 6 bases removed from V and 2 bases from J, the gap between germline ends came to 11 bases. This CDR3 spans 14 amino acids. The CDR3 protein is CASSEMAGNQPQHF. DNA for the CDR3: TGTGCCAGCAGCGAGATGGCAGGCAATCAGCCCCAGCATTTT.

This clone was observed a few times. V gene TRBV15 combines with J gene TRBJ2-5, with 11 nucleotides matching TRBD1. The CDR3 is 14 residues long. V lost 4 bases to trimming and J lost 5 bases; unmatched junction nucleotides: 3. Germline CDR1 is LNHNV and CDR2 is YYDKDF (reference sequence). The DNA of the CDR3 is TGTGCCACCAGCATGGGACAGGGGGTCGAGACCCAGTACTTC. It specifies CATSMGQGVETQYF.

This clone was seen only a few times. The rearrangement joins TRBV30 to TRBJ1-2, with unresolved D. The V gene's germline CDR1 is GTSNPN and CDR2 SVGIG (reference sequence). The CDR3 extends over 14 amino acids. Deletions cut 4 bases from V and 0 bases from J, with 12 bases between. This chain's CDR3 is CAWIWGATNYGYTF. The CDR3 region has the DNA TGTGCCTGGATTTGGGGAGCCACTAACTATGGCTACACCTTC.

This chain uses TRBV11-1 with TRBJ2-7, with D possibly being TRBD2 (6 bases). The CDR3 runs to 13 residues. Germline CDR1 reads SGHAT; CDR2 reads FQDESV (reference sequence). Trimming stripped 10 bases from V and 3 bases from J, with 16 bases between. The DNA for the CDR3 is TGTGCCACCTCGCAGGAGGGAGTCTACGAGCAGTACTTC. Translation: CATSQEGVYEQYF.

The rearrangement uses TRBV28 and TRBJ2-7, with D perhaps TRBD2 (7 bases). Germline lookup yields CDR1 MDHEN and CDR2 SYDVKM. Trimming took off 6 bases at V and 4 bases at J, with 16 bases between the two ends. CDR3 size: 14 residues. The CDR3 nucleotides are TGTGCCAGCAGGCCGGGGGGCCTGGGGTACGAGCAGTACTTC. Translated, it gives CASRPGGLGYEQYF.

CDR3 in DNA: TGTGCCAGCAGGCCGGGAGTCTCCTACGAGCAGTACTTC. Translating gives CASRPGVSYEQYF. The chain couples TRBV7-2 to TRBJ2-7; a possible D gene is TRBD2 (6 bases). In germline, CDR1 is SGHTA, CDR2 FQGNSA. Trimming pared 6 bases from V and 0 bases from J, leaving 9 bases between. This CDR3 region has 13 residues.

This clone showed up just a few times. This sequence joins TRBV6-5 and TRBJ2-1, with D perhaps TRBD2 (5 bases). V shed 6 bases and J shed 2 bases, with 5 bases lying between them. The CDR3 loop spans 12 amino acids. Germline CDR1 is MNHEY and CDR2 is SVGAGI. The CDR3 protein is CASRAAYNEQFF. The CDR3 nucleotides read TGTGCCAGCAGAGCGGCCTACAATGAGCAGTTCTTC.

This clone has a single count. The chain recombines TRBV5-6 with TRBJ1-5; D not certain. The CDR3 loop spans 15 amino acids. Germline loops: CDR1 SGHDT, CDR2 YYEEEE. Trimming took off 0 bases at V and 0 bases at J, with 7 bases between the two ends. CDR3 amino acids: CASSLAGGSNQPQHF. The CDR3 DNA reads TGTGCCAGCAGCTTGGCCGGTGGTAGCAATCAGCCCCAGCATTTT.

This clone has only a few counts. V usage is TRBV5-6 and J usage is TRBJ1-2; D uncertain. This CDR3 contains 14 residues. Trimming stripped 2 bases from V and 5 bases from J, with 13 bases between. The germline CDR1 and CDR2 sequences are SGHDT and YYEEEE. The CDR3 region has the DNA TGTGCCAGCAGCTTCGGCTCCCTGCGGTATGGCTACACCTTC. This sequence encodes CASSFGSLRYGYTF.

The V gene is TRBV29-1, the J gene TRBJ2-3, with 7 bases that match TRBD1. Germline values: CDR1 SQVTM, CDR2 ANQGSEA. The CDR3 extends over 12 amino acids. The trim removed 7 bases at V and 4 bases at J, leaving 5 bases unmatched. This CDR3 reads CSGQGTADTQYF. The CDR3 nucleotides read TGCAGCGGGCAGGGGACAGCAGATACGCAGTATTTT.

This clone was picked up a small number of times. V usage is TRBV5-1 and J usage is TRBJ2-3; TRBD1 or TRBD2 may be the D gene (5 bases each). V was trimmed by 4 bases and J by 2 bases, leaving 11 bases between them. The CDR3 length is 14 residues. In germline, CDR1 is SGHRS, CDR2 YFSETQ. CDR3 sequence: CASSPGRITDTQYF. Written as DNA, the CDR3 is TGCGCCAGCAGCCCGGGACGAATCACAGATACGCAGTATTTT. The full variable domain, completed using reference TRBV5-1 and TRBJ2-3, is KAGVTQTPRYLIKTRGQQVTLSCSPISGHRSVSWYQQTPGQGLQFLFEYFSETQRNKGNFPGRFSGRQFSNSRSEMNVSTLELGDSALYLCASSPGRITDTQYFGPGTRLTVL.

This clone was counted a few times. The CDR3 region is CACEAGTEVFYGYTF. DNA of the CDR3: TGTGCCTGCGAAGCCGGGACGGAGGTCTTCTATGGCTACACCTTC. The rearrangement joins TRBV30 to TRBJ1-2, with D perhaps TRBD1 (5 bases). CDR3 length: 15 residues. V was trimmed by 6 bases and J by 4 bases, leaving 21 bases between them. Germline lookup yields CDR1 GTSNPN and CDR2 SVGIG (reference sequence).

This chain uses TRBV25-1 with TRBJ1-4; no clear D gene. The germline V and J ends were trimmed by 1 base and 8 bases, with 20 bases remaining between them. The CDR3 loop spans 17 amino acids. The V gene's germline CDR1 is MGHDK and CDR2 SYGVNS. The CDR3 coding sequence is TGTGCCAGCAGTGAATTGTGGGTCGGAACTGAGGACGAAAAACTGTTTTTT. Translated, it gives CASSELWVGTEDEKLFF.

This clone was counted between two and nine times. The chain combines TRBV7-2 with TRBJ1-6, with no clear D. Germline values: CDR1 SGHTA, CDR2 FQGNSA. The CDR3 consists of 16 residues. V was cut by 1 base and J by 13 bases, with 20 bases left in between. The CDR3 spells CASSLGTGTRNSPLHF. The DNA of the CDR3 is TGTGCCAGCAGCTTAGGGACTGGTACACGAAATAGCCCCCTCCACTTT.

The rearrangement uses TRBV30 and TRBJ1-1; the D is unclear. Germline values: CDR1 GTSNPN, CDR2 SVGIG (reference sequence). Trimming shortened V by 1 base and J by 8 bases, and 11 bases separated the two germline ends. This CDR3 is 12 amino acids long. The CDR3 DNA follows: TGTGCCTGGAGTGGTCCGGCCGGAGAAGCTTTCTTT. Encoded protein: CAWSGPAGEAFF. Variable domain in full (rest from reference TRBV30 and TRBJ1-1): SQTIHQWPATLVQPVGSPLSLECTVEGTSNPNLYWYRQAAGRGLQLLFYSVGIGQISSEVPQNLSASRPQDRQFILSSKKLLLSDSGFYLCAWSGPAGEAFFGQGTRLTVV.

By sample fraction, this clone is medium-sized. Different DNA sequences within this sample yield the same CDR3. The V and J genes are TRBV6-5 and TRBJ1-1; D possibly corresponds to TRBD1 (5 bases). Trimming cost V 2 bases and J 4 bases, with 5 bases left between them. Per germline, CDR1 MNHEY and CDR2 SVGAGI. The CDR3 covers 12 residues. DNA of the CDR3: TGTGCCAGCAGTTACGGGGGCACTGAAGCTTTCTTT. Translating it yields CASSYGGTEAFF.

J is TRBJ2-5 and V is TRBV30; 7 bases map to TRBD1. Germline CDR1 GTSNPN, CDR2 SVGIG (reference sequence). CDR3 length: 17 residues. The trim removed 5 bases at V and 0 bases at J, leaving 15 bases unmatched. CDR3 in DNA: TGTGCCTGGTTTTCACCGTCGAACAGGGGTGACCAAGAGACCCAGTACTTC. Amino acids: CAWFSPSNRGDQETQYF.

This clone occurred a few times. The V and J genes are TRBV30 and TRBJ1-2, with 7 nucleotides matching TRBD1. The V gene's germline CDR1 is GTSNPN and CDR2 SVGIG (reference sequence). V gave up 8 bases and J gave up 6 bases; unmatched junction bases: 3. The CDR3 loop spans 10 amino acids. The CDR3 DNA reads TGTGCCGGGACAGTGAATGGCTACACCTTC. Translation gives CAGTVNGYTF.